The sequence of this T cell receptor (beta chain) was determined in a study of control samples from healthy donors and cancer patients (dated by TCRdb to 2018 to 2020). V sheds 2 bases and J sheds 0 bases, leaving 4 bases between their ends. The CDR3, cysteine through phenylalanine, is 14 amino acids long. Just the 42-base CDR3 DNA is kept, in frame starting at base 1. CDR1 and CDR2, looked up from the germline V gene, are SGHVS and FQNEAQ. Library preparation was by the immunoSEQ multiplex PCR assay. Sourced from immuneACCESS, this table was stored by TCRdb with only in-frame sequences that have V and J called. A share of the clones is absent; for the studies checked, an unresolved V gene accounts for under half, and the remainder has no known explanation. The sample yields some 120,000 clones; around 87% were counted once. The top ten hold about 2.9% of the sample. Turning to this clone: The specificity of this receptor is unknown. Within one base of it there is no much larger clone, and no base qualities were kept.

Rearrangement joined TRBV7-8 to TRBJ1-4, with no reliable assignment of the D segment. The TCR was taken from a man aged 60 to 75 in good health. The sequencing input was blood. The CDR3 region reads CASSLQATNEKLFF. In nucleotide form, the sequence is TGTGCCAGCAGCTTACAGGCAACTAATGAAAAACTGTTTTTT. The full variable domain, completed from the reference TRBV7-8 and TRBJ1-4 proteins outside the CDR3, reads GAGVSQSPRYKVAKRGQDVALRCDPISGHVSLFWYQQALGQGPEFLTYFQNEAQLDKSGLPSDRFFAERPEGSVSTLKIQRTQQEDSAVYLCASSLQATNEKLFFGSGTQLSVL.